The rows below give T cell receptor beta chains drawn from one sample of a study of early T cells in non-severe SARS-CoV-2 infection. TCRdb processed the 5' RACE reads anew with MiXCR; each CDR3 protein has one entry. The sample has fewer than 65,000 distinct CDR3 sequences, 8.7% seen once; the top ten hold approximately 4%. The specimen comprised whole blood, sampled at baseline. The receptors stem from an adult who was a healthcare worker with PCR-confirmed SARS-CoV-2 infection or an uninfected control (not recorded which). The CDR3 runs from the conserved cysteine through the conserved F or W. Each record gives: D gene, J gene, clone size, V gene, CDR3 DNA, CDR3 protein. D genes are given only for firm matches. Size is stated for part of the rows, as once, few or many counts, or as a class when the clone is expanded.

>TRBD2|TRBJ2-1|NA|TRBV5-6
TGTGCCAGCAGCTTGACTAGCGGGGGGGCCTCTGGCTCCTACAATGAGCAGTTCTTC
CASSLTSGGASGSYNEQFF
>NA|TRBJ2-7|few|TRBV29-1
TGCAGCGTGGTCGGGTTCTACGAGCAGTACTTC
CSVVGFYEQYF
>NA|TRBJ2-3|NA|TRBV11-2
TGTGCCAGCAGCTTTTTTGGAGATACGCAGTATTTT
CASSFFGDTQYF
>NA|TRBJ2-5|few|TRBV5-1
TGCGCCAGCTCCTATACGGGTCCTCAAGAGACCCAGTACTTC
CASSYTGPQETQYF
>NA|TRBJ1-4|many|TRBV7-6
TGTGCCAGCAGCCCCCTCGGTAATGGAAAACTGTTTTTT
CASSPLGNGKLFF
>TRBD1|TRBJ1-2|NA|TRBV29-1
TGCAGTGTGGGGGGACAGGCGGATGGCTACACCTTC
CSVGGQADGYTF
>TRBD2|TRBJ2-1|few|TRBV20-1
TGCAGTGCTTCTAGCGGGAGGGGGCGCCATGAGCAGTTCTTC
CSASSGRGRHEQFF
>NA|TRBJ2-3|few|TRBV5-1
TGCGCCAGCAGCACCGGGACGGCGAAAGTCACAGATACGCAGTATTTT
CASSTGTAKVTDTQYF
>NA|TRBJ1-4|many|TRBV12-3/TRBV12-4
TGTGCCAGCAGTTTAAGGGCAGCTGCAACTAATGAAAAACTGTTTTTT
CASSLRAAATNEKLFF
>NA|TRBJ2-3|few|TRBV27
TGTGCCAGCAGTGTATTACAGGGAGCTATGGTCACAGATACGCAGTATTTT
CASSVLQGAMVTDTQYF
>NA|TRBJ1-5|many|TRBV2
TGTGCCAGCAGTGCGGGGGGCGTCAATCAGCCCCAGCATTTT
CASSAGGVNQPQHF
>NA|TRBJ1-3|many|TRBV9
TGTGCCAGCAGCGTAGTTGCGCATTCAACCTCTGGAAACACCATATATTTT
CASSVVAHSTSGNTIYF
>NA|TRBJ2-5|NA|TRBV29-1
TGCAGCGTTACCCCGGGGAGTGGAGCCCAAGAGACCCAGTACTTC
CSVTPGSGAQETQYF
>NA|TRBJ2-1|NA|TRBV18
TGTGCCAGCTCACCACCGTTCGGGGAAATTGGCAATGAGCAGTTCTTC
CASSPPFGEIGNEQFF
>TRBD2|TRBJ2-1|few|TRBV7-8
TGTGCCAGCAGCCCCCACTCCAGGACTAGCGGGGGTGGGGGCGATGAGCAGTTCTTC
CASSPHSRTSGGGGDEQFF
>NA|TRBJ2-7|many|TRBV12-3/TRBV12-4
TGTGCCAGCAGTTCTGGACAGCCAAGCGAGCAGTACTTC
CASSSGQPSEQYF
>NA|TRBJ2-1|many|TRBV21-1
TGTGCCAGCAGCAAAGTTGACAGGGGGGGAAGAAATGAGCAGTTCTTC
CASSKVDRGGRNEQFF
>TRBD1|TRBJ2-7|NA|TRBV11-3
TGTGCCAGCAGCCCCGGGGGGACAGGGGTACAGCAGTACTTC
CASSPGGTGVQQYF
>TRBD1|TRBJ2-7|NA|TRBV27
TGTGCCAGCAGTTTCATCCGGGACAGGGGGTTCGAGCAGTACTTC
CASSFIRDRGFEQYF
>NA|TRBJ2-7|NA|TRBV7-9
TGTGCCAGCAGCTTCAGGGGCCCCGAGCAGTACTTC
CASSFRGPEQYF
>NA|TRBJ1-4|few|TRBV20-1
TGCAGTGCTAGTCACCAGAAGGTTGAAAAACTGTTTTTT
CSASHQKVEKLFF
>TRBD1|TRBJ2-7|few|TRBV28
TGTGCCAGCACTGACATAGACCGGACAGGGGGTCGGGAGCAGTACTTC
CASTDIDRTGGREQYF
>TRBD2|TRBJ2-3|many|TRBV6-4
TGTGCCAGCAGTAAGCGGGGGGGAGGCACGCAGTATTTT
CASSKRGGGTQYF
>NA|TRBJ2-7|few|TRBV6-5
TGTGCCAGCAGTTACTATGACGGCTCCTACGAGCAGTACTTC
CASSYYDGSYEQYF
>TRBD2|TRBJ2-1|few|TRBV7-3
TGTGCCAGCAGCTCCCCCGTTAGCGGGGTCTACTACAATGAGCAGTTCTTC
CASSSPVSGVYYNEQFF
>TRBD1|TRBJ2-1|few|TRBV24-1
TGTGCCACCAGTGATCCGGGACAGGGCATCCCCAATGAGCAGTTCTTC
CATSDPGQGIPNEQFF
>NA|TRBJ1-1|NA|TRBV11-3
TGTGCCAGCACCAGAGTAGGTGTCGGCACTGAAGCTTTCTTT
CASTRVGVGTEAFF
>TRBD2|TRBJ2-1|NA|TRBV6-5
TGTGCCAGCAGTCTAGCGGGAGCCTCCTACAATGAGCAGTTCTTC
CASSLAGASYNEQFF
>TRBD1|TRBJ1-1|many|TRBV4-2
TGTGCCAGCAGCCAAGCGGGACAGGGCGCTGAAGCTTTCTTT
CASSQAGQGAEAFF
>TRBD2|TRBJ2-5|NA|TRBV19
TGTGCCAGTAGGGGTAGCGGGAGGGAGGAGACCCAGTACTTC
CASRGSGREETQYF
>NA|TRBJ1-6|NA|TRBV7-8
TGTGCCAGCAGCCCCGAAATGGGGTCACCCCTCCACTTT
CASSPEMGSPLHF
>NA|TRBJ2-5|NA|TRBV11-2
TGTGCCAGCAGCGGCTGGGATTCGGAGCAAGAGACCCAGTACTTC
CASSGWDSEQETQYF
>TRBD1|TRBJ2-2|few|TRBV9
TGTGCCAGCAGCGGAGGACAGGGGGCGAGCACCGGGGAGCTGTTTTTT
CASSGGQGASTGELFF
>TRBD1|TRBJ1-2|NA|TRBV10-2
TGCGCCAGCAGCCCGACCGGACAGGGGGCTAACTATGGCTACACCTTC
CASSPTGQGANYGYTF
>TRBD1|TRBJ2-1|few|TRBV29-1
TGCAGCGTTGTCAGGGGGCGCGCAAATGAGCAGTTCTTC
CSVVRGRANEQFF